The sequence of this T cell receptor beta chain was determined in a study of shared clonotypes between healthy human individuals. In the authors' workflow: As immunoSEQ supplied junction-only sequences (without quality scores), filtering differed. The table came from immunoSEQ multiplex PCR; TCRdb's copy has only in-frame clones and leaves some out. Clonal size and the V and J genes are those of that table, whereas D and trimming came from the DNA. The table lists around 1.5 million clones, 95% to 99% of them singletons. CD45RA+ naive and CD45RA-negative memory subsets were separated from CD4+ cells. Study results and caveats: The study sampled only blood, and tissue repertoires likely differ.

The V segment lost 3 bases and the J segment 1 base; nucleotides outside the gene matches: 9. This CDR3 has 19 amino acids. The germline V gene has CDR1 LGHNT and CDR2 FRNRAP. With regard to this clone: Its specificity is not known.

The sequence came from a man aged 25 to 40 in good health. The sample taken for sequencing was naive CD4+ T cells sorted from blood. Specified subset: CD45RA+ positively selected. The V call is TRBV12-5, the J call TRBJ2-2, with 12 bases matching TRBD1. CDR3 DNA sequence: TGTGCTAGTGGTTTAAGCCGGGACAGGGGGCTAATGAACACCGGGGAGCTGTTTTTT. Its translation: CASGLSRDRGLMNTGELFF.